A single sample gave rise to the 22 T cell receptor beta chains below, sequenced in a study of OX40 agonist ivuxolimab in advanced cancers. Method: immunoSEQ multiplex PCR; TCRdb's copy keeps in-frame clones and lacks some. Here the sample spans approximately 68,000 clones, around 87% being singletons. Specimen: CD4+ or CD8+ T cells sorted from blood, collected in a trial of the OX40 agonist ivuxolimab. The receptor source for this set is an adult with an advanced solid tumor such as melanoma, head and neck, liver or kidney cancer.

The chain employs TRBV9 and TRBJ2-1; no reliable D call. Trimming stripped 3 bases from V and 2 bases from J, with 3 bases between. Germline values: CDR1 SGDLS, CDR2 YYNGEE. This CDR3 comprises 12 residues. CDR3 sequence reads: CASSGTYNEQFF. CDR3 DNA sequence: TGTGCCAGCAGCGGGACCTACAATGAGCAGTTCTTC. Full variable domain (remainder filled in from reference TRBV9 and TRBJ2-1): DSGVTQTPKHLITATGQRVTLRCSPRSGDLSVYWYQQSLDQGLQFLIQYYNGEERAKGNILERFSAQQFPDLHSELNLSSLELGDSALYFCASSGTYNEQFFGPGTRLTVL.

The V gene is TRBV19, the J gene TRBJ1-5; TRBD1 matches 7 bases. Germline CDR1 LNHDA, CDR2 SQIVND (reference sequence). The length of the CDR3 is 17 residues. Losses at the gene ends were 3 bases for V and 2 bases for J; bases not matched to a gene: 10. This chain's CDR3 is CASSMGATGWGNQPQHF. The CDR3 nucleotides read TGTGCCAGTAGTATGGGGGCGACAGGGTGGGGCAATCAGCCCCAGCATTTT.

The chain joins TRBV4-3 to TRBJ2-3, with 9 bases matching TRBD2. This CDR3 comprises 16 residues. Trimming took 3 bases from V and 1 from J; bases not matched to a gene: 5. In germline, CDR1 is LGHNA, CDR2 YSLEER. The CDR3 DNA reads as TGCGCCAGCAGCCAGGTAGCGGGGGTGCGCACAGATACGCAGTATTTT. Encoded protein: CASSQVAGVRTDTQYF.

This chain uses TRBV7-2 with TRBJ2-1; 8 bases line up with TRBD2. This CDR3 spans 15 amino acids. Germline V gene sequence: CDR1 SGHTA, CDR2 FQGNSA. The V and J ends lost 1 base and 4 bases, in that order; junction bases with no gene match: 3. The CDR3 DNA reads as TGTGCCAGCAGCTTAGTAACTAGCGGTTACAATGAGCAGTTCTTC. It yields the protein CASSLVTSGYNEQFF. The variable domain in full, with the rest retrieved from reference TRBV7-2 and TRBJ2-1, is GAGVSQSPSNKVTEKGKDVELRCDPISGHTALYWYRQSLGQGLEFLIYFQGNSAPDKSGLPSDRFSAERTGGSVSTLTIQRTQQEDSAVYLCASSLVTSGYNEQFFGPGTRLTVL.

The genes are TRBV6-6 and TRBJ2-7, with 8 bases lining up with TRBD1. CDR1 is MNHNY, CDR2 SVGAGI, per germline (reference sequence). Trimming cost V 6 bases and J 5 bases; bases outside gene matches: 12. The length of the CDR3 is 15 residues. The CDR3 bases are TGTGCCAGCAGAATCAACAGGGGGTTAGGAGACGAGCAGTACTTC. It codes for CASRINRGLGDEQYF.

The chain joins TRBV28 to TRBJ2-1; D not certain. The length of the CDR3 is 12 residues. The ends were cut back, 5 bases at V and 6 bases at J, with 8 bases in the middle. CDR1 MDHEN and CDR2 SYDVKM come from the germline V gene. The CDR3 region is CASSPPLNEQFF. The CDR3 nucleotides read TGTGCCAGCAGTCCCCCCCTCAATGAGCAGTTCTTC.

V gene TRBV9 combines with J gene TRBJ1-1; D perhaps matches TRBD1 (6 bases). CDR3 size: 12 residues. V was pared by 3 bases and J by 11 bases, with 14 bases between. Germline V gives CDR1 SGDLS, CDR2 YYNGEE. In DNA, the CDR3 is TGTGCCAGCAGCGAGCTCCAGGGGAACGCTTTCTTT. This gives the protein CASSELQGNAFF.

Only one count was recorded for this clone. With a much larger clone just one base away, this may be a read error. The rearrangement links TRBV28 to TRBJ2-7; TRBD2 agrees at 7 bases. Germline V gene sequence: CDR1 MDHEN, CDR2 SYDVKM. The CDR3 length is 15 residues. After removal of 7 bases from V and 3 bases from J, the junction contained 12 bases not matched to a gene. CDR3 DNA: TGTGCCAGCAATCCCGACACGGGACTACGCTACGAGCAGTACTTC. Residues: CASNPDTGLRYEQYF.

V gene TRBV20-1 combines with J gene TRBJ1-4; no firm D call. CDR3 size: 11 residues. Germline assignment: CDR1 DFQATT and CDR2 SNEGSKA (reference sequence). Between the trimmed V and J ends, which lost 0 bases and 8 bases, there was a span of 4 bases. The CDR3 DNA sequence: TGCAGTGCTAGAGATACCGAAAAACTGTTTTTT. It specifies CSARDTEKLFF.

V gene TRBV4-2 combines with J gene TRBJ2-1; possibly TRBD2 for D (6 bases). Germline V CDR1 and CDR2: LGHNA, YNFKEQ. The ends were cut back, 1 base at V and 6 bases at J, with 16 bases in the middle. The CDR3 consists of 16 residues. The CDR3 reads CASSQGWQAEGNEQFF. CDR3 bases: TGTGCCAGCAGCCAAGGATGGCAAGCGGAGGGCAATGAGCAGTTCTTC.

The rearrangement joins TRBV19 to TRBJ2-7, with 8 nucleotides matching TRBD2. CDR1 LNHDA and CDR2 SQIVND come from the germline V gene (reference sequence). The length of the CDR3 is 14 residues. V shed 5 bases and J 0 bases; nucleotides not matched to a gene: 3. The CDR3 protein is CASSFGGASYEQYF. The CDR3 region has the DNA TGTGCCAGTAGTTTCGGGGGGGCCTCCTACGAGCAGTACTTC.

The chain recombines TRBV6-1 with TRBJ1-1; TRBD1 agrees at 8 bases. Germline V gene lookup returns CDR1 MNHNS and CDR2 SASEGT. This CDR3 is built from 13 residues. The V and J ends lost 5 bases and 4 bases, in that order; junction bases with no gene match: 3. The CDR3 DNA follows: TGTGCCAGCAGTAGACAGGGGAGCACTGAAGCTTTCTTT. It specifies CASSRQGSTEAFF.

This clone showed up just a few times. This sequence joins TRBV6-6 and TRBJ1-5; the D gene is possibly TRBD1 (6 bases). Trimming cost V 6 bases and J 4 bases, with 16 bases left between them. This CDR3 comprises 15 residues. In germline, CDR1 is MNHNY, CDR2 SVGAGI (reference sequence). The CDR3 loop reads CASRLTGGENQPQHF. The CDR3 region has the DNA TGTGCCAGCAGGCTGACAGGCGGGGAGAATCAGCCCCAGCATTTT.

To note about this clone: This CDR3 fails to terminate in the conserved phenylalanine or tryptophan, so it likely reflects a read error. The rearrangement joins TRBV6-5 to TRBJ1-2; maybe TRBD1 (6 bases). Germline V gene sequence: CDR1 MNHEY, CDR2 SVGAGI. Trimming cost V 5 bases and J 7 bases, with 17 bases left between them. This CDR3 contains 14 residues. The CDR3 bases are TGTGCCAGCAGTAGCGACAGGCTTGCTGGTGGCTACACCCTC. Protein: CASSSDRLAGGYTL.

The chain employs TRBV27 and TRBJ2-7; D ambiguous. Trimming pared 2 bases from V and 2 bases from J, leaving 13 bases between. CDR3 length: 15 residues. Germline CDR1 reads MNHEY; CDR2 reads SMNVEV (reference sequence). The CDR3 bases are TGTGCCAGCAGTTTAGCATCCGGGCTTACCTACGAGCAGTACTTC. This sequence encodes CASSLASGLTYEQYF.

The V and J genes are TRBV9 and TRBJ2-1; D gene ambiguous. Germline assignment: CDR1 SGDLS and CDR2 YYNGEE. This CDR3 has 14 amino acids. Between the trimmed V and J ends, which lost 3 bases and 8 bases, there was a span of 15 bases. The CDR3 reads CASSALSYWDEQFF. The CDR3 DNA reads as TGTGCCAGCAGCGCACTCTCGTATTGGGATGAGCAGTTCTTC. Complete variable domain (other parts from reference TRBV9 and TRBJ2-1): DSGVTQTPKHLITATGQRVTLRCSPRSGDLSVYWYQQSLDQGLQFLIQYYNGEERAKGNILERFSAQQFPDLHSELNLSSLELGDSALYFCASSALSYWDEQFFGPGTRLTVL.

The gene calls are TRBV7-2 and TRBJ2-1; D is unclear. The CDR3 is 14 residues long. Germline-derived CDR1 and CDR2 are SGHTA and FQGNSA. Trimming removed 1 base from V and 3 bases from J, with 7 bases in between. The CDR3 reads CASSLEAGYNEQFF. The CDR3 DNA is TGTGCCAGCAGCTTAGAGGCAGGCTACAATGAGCAGTTCTTC. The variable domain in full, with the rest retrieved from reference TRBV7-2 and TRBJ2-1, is GAGVSQSPSNKVTEKGKDVELRCDPISGHTALYWYRQSLGQGLEFLIYFQGNSAPDKSGLPSDRFSAERTGGSVSTLTIQRTQQEDSAVYLCASSLEAGYNEQFFGPGTRLTVL.

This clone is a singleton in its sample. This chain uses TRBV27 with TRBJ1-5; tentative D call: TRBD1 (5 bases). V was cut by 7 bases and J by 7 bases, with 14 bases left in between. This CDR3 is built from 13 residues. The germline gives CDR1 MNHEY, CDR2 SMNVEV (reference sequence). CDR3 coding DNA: TGTGCCAGCACCACGGAGAGGGGCCAGCCCCAGCATTTT. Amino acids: CASTTERGQPQHF.

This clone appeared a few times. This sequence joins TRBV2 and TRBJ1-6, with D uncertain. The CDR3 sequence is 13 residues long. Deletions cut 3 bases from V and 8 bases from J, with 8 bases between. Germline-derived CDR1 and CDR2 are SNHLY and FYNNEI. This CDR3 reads CASSDLTDSPLHF. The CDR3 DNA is TGTGCCAGCAGTGATCTGACTGATTCACCCCTCCACTTT.

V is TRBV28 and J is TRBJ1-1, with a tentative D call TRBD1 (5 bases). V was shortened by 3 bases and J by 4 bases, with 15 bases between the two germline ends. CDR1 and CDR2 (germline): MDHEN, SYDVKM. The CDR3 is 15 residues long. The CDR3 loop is CASSLGRAGITEAFF. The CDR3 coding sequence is TGTGCCAGCAGTTTGGGACGGGCAGGAATCACTGAAGCTTTCTTT. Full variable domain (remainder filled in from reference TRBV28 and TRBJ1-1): DVKVTQSSRYLVKRTGEKVFLECVQDMDHENMFWYRQDPGLGLRLIYFSYDVKMKEKGDIPEGYSVSREKKERFSLILESASTNQTSMYLCASSLGRAGITEAFFGQGTRLTVV.

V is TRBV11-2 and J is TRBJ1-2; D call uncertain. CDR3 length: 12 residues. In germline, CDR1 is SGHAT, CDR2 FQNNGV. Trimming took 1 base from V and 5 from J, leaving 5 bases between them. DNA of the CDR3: TGTGCCAGCAGCTTAGGGTTTTATGGCTACACCTTC. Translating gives CASSLGFYGYTF. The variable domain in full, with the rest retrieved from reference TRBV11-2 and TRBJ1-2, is EAGVAQSPRYKIIEKRQSVAFWCNPISGHATLYWYQQILGQGPKLLIQFQNNGVVDDSQLPKDRFSAERLKGVDSTLKIQPAKLEDSAVYLCASSLGFYGYTFGSGTRLTVV.

The CDR3 spells CSVVPQGYEQYF. DNA for the CDR3: TGCAGCGTTGTACCTCAGGGGTACGAGCAGTACTTC. V usage is TRBV29-1 and J usage is TRBJ2-7; the D gene is possibly TRBD1 (6 bases). The CDR3 loop spans 12 amino acids. The germline CDR1 and CDR2 sequences are SQVTM and ANQGSEA. Trimming pared 4 bases from V and 4 bases from J, leaving 11 bases between.